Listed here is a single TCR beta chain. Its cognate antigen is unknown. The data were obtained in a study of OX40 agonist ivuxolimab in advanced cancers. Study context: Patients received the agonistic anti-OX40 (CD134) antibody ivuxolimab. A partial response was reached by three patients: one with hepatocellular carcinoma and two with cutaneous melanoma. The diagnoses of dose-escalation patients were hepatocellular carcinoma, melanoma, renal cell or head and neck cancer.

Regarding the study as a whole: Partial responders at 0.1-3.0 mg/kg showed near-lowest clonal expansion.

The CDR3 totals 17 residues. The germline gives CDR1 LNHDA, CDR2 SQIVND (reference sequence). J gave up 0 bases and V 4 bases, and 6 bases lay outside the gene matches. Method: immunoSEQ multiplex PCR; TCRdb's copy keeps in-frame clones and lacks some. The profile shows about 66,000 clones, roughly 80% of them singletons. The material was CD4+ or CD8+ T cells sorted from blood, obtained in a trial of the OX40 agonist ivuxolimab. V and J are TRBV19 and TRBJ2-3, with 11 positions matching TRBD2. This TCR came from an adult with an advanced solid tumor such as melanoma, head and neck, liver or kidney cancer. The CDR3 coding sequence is TGTGCCAGTAGTAGTGGGACTAGCGGAACTAGCACAGATACGCAGTATTTT. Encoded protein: CASSSGTSGTSTDTQYF. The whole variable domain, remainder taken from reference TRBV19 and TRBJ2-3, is DGGITQSPKYLFRKEGQNVTLSCEQNLNHDAMYWYRQDPGQGLRLIYYSQIVNDFQKGDIAEGYSVSREKKESFPLTVTSAQKNPTAFYLCASSSGTSGTSTDTQYFGPGTRLTVL.